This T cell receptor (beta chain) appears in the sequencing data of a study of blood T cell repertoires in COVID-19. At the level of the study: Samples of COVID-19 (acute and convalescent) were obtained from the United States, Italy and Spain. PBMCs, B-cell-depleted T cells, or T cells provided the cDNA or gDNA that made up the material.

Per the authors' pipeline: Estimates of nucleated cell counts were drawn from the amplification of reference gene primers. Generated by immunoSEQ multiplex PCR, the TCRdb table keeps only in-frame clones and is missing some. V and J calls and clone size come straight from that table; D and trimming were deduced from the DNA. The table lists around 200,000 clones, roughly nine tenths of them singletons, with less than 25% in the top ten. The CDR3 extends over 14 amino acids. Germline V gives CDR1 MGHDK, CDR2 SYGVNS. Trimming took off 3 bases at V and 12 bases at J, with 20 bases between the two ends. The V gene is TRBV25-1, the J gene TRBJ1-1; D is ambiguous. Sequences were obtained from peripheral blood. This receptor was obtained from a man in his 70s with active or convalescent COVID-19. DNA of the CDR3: TGTGCCAGCAGTGACGGACGGGGTCCCCCGAAGTCTTTCTTT. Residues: CASSDGRGPPKSFF.